The TCR beta chain under discussion was sequenced for a study of T cells in localized non-small cell lung cancer. Overall study results and limits: Uninvolved neighboring lung showed the greatest T cell clonality, exceeding tumor. Out of the top 100 tumor clones, a median about 58 were seen in adjacent lung. Prolonged overall survival went with higher T cell density in the blood.

This clone was observed a few times. Its target is unknown. Profiling relied on immunoSEQ multiplex PCR, and the TCRdb table lists in-frame clones only, not all of them. The sample shows around 2,000 clones, around a third of them seen only once. Germline CDR1 LNHNV, CDR2 YYDKDF (reference sequence). After removal of 5 bases from V and 4 bases from J, the junction contained 4 bases not matched to a gene. This CDR3 comprises 14 residues. The receptor's source is a male donor older than 55 with stage I squamous cell lung carcinoma. The chain employs TRBV15 and TRBJ2-1; TRBD2 matches at 8 bases. The sequenced sample was lung tumor tissue, obtained before any cancer treatment. The CDR3 here is CATSRGGEYNEQFF. The CDR3 DNA follows: TGTGCCACCAGCCGGGGGGGCGAATACAATGAGCAGTTCTTC.